This T cell receptor (beta chain) is drawn from a study of Tregs in tolerant kidney transplant recipients. Germline lookup yields CDR1 MDHEN and CDR2 SYDVKM. Trimming removed 9 bases at V and 8 bases at J, with 20 bases between. CDR3 length: 14 amino acids. The table came from immunoSEQ multiplex PCR; TCRdb's copy has only in-frame clones and leaves some out. The sample lists tens of thousands of clones, roughly 93% occurring once. The nonmyeloablative bone marrow transplants came from related graft donors, with transient mixed chimerism. Unstimulated Tregs (CD4+CD25+CD127-) and CD4+CD25- non-Tregs were sorted from PBMCs.

This specimen was CD4+ T cells from blood (PBMCs), taken 12 months after the transplant. The chain recombines TRBV28 with TRBJ1-3; weak D call: TRBD1 (6 bases). This TCR was sampled from a human patient who received a combined kidney and bone marrow transplant. The T cells may partly be graft donor cells. The DNA of the CDR3 is TGTGCCAGTGGCGGGGGGCGATTTTGGGACACCATATATTTT. Translating gives CASGGGRFWDTIYF. The complete variable domain, with remaining parts taken from reference TRBV28 and TRBJ1-3, reads DVKVTQSSRYLVKRTGEKVFLECVQDMDHENMFWYRQDPGLGLRLIYFSYDVKMKEKGDIPEGYSVSREKKERFSLILESASTNQTSMYLCASGGGRFWDTIYFGEGSWLTVV.